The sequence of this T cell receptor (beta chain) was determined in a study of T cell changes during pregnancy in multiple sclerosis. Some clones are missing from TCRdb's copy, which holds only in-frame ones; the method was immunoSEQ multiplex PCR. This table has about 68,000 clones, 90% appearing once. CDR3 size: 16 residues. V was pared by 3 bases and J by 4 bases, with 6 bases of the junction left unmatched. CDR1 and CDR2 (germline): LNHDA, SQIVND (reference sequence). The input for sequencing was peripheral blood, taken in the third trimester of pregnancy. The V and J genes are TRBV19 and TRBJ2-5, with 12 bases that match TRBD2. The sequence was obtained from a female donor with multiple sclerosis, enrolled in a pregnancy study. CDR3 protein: CASSIGLAGGLETQYF. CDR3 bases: TGTGCCAGTAGTATCGGCCTAGCGGGAGGGTTAGAGACCCAGTACTTC.